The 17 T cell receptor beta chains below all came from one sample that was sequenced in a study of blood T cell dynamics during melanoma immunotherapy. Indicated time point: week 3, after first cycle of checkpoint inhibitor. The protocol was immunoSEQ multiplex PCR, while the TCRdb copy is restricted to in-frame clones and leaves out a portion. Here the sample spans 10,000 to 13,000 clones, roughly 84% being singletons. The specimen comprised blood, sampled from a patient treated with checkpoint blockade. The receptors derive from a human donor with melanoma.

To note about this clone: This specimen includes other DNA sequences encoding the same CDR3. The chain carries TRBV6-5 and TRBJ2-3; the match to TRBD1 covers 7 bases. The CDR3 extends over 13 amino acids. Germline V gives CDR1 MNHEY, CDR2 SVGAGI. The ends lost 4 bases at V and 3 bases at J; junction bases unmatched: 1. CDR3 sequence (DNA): TGTGCCAGCAGTTTGACAGGGACAGATACGCAGTATTTT. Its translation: CASSLTGTDTQYF.

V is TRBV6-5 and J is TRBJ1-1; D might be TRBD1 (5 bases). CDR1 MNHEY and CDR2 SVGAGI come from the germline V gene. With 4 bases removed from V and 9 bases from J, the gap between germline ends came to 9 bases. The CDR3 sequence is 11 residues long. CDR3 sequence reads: CASSFGGKAFF. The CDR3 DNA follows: TGTGCCAGCAGTTTTGGGGGGAAAGCTTTCTTT.

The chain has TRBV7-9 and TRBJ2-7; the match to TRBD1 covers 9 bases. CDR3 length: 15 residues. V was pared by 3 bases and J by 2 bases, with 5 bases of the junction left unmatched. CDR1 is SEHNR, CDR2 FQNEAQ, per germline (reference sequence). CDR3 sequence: CASSFGDRVPYEQYF. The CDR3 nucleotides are TGTGCCAGCAGCTTTGGGGACAGGGTTCCCTACGAGCAGTACTTC.

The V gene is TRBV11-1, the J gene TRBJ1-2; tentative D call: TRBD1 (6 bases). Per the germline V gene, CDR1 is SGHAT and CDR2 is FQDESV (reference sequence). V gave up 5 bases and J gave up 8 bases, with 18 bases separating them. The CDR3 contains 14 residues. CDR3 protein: CASSPTGTIGGYTF. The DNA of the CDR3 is TGTGCCAGCAGCCCTACAGGGACGATAGGAGGCTACACCTTC.

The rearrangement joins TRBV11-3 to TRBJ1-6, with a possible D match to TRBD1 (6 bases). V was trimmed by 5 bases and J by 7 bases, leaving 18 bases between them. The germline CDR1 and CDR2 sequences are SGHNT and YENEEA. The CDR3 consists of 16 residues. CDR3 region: CASSPKGGERNSPLHF. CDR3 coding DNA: TGTGCCAGCAGCCCCAAGGGGGGCGAGCGAAATTCACCCCTCCACTTT.

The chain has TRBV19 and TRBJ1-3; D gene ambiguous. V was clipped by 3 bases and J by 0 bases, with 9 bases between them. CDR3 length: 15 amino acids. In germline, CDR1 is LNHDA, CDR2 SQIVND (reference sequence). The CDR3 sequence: CASSILGSSGNTIYF. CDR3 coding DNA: TGTGCCAGTAGTATCTTAGGGAGCTCTGGAAACACCATATATTTT. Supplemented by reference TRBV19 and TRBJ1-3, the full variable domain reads DGGITQSPKYLFRKEGQNVTLSCEQNLNHDAMYWYRQDPGQGLRLIYYSQIVNDFQKGDIAEGYSVSREKKESFPLTVTSAQKNPTAFYLCASSILGSSGNTIYFGEGSWLTVV.

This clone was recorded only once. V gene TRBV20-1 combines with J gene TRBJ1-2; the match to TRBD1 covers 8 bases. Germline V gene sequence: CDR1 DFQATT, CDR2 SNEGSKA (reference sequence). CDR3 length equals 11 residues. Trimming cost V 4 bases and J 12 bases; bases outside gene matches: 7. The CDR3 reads CSATGQGRDTF. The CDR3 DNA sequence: TGCAGTGCTACAGGACAGGGCAGGGACACCTTC.

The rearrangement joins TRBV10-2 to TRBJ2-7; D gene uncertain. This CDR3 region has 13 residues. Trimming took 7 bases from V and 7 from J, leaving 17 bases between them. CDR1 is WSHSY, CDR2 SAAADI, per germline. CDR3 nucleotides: TGCGCCAGCACGGCGGCGGCCCGTTTGGAGCAGTACTTC. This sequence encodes CASTAAARLEQYF.

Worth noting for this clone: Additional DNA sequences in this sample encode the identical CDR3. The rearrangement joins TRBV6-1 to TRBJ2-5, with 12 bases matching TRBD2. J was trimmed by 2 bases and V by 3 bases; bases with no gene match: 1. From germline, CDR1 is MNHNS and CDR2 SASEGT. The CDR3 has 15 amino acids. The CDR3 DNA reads TGTGCCAGCAGTGAGCTAGCGGGGGGGCAAGAGACCCAGTACTTC. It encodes CASSELAGGQETQYF.

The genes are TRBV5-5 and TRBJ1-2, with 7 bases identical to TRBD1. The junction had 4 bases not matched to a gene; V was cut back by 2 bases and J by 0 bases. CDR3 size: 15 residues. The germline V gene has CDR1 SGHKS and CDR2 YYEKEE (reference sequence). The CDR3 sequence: CASSFGGTANYGYTF. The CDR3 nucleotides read TGTGCCAGCAGCTTCGGAGGGACAGCTAACTATGGCTACACCTTC.

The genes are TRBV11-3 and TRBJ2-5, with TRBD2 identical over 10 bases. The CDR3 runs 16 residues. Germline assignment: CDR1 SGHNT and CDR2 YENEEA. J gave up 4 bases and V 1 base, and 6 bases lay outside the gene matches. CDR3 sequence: CASSLGLAGAGETQYF. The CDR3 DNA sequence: TGTGCCAGCAGCTTAGGGCTAGCGGGGGCCGGAGAGACCCAGTACTTC.

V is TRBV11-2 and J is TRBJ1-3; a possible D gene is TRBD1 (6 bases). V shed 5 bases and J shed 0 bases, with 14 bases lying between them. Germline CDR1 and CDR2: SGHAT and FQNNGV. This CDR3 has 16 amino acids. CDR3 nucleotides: TGTGCCAGCAGCCGAAGCGCGGGGGCCTCTGGAAACACCATATATTTT. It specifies CASSRSAGASGNTIYF.

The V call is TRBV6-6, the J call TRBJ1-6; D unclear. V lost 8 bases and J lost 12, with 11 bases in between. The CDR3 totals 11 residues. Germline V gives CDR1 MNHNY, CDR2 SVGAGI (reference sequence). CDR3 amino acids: CASATAGPLHF. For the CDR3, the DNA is TGTGCCAGCGCTACTGCGGGACCCCTCCACTTT.

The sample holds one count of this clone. The CDR3 here is CASSLDRGATEAFF. In nucleotides, the CDR3 is TGTGCCAGCAGCTTAGACAGGGGGGCCACTGAAGCTTTCTTT. V usage is TRBV11-1 and J usage is TRBJ1-1; 8 bases map to TRBD1. Per germline, CDR1 SGHAT and CDR2 FQDESV (reference sequence). The V segment lost 1 base and the J segment 4 bases; nucleotides outside the gene matches: 2. The CDR3 is 14 residues long.

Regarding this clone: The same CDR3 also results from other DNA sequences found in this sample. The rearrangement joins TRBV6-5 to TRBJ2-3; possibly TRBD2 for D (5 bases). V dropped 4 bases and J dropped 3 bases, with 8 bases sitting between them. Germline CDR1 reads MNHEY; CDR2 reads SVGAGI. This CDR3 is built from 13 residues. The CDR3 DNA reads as TGTGCCAGCAGTTTGACGGGGACAGATACGCAGTATTTT. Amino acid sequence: CASSLTGTDTQYF.

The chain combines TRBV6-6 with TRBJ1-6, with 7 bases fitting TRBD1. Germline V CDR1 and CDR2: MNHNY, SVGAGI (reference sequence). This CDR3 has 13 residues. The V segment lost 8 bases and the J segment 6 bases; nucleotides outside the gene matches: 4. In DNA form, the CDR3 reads TGTGCCAGCTTCCGGGACAGTAATTCACCCCTCCACTTT. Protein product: CASFRDSNSPLHF.

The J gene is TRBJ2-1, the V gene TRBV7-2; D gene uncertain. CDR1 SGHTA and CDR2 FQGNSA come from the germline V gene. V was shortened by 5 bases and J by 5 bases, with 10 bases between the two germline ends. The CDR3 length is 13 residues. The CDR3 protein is CASSPPSNNEQFF. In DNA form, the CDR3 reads TGTGCCAGCAGCCCTCCTTCGAACAATGAGCAGTTCTTC.